This T cell receptor (beta chain) was found in a study of T cell changes during pregnancy in multiple sclerosis. The CDR3 is made up of 15 amino acids. V was pared by 1 base and J by 5 bases, with 14 bases between. Looked up from germline, CDR1 is SGHVS and CDR2 is FQNEAQ. Profiling relied on immunoSEQ multiplex PCR, and the TCRdb table lists in-frame clones only, not all of them. The sample carries around 30,000 clones, approximately 92% recorded once. The material sequenced was CD4+ T cells from peripheral blood mononuclear cells, taken in the first trimester of pregnancy. The chain joins TRBV7-8 to TRBJ2-5; weak D call: TRBD2 (6 bases). This clonotype was sampled from a female donor with multiple sclerosis, enrolled in a pregnancy study. The CDR3 is CASSLGGRIGETQYF. CDR3 coding DNA: TGTGCCAGCAGCTTAGGGGGGAGGATTGGGGAGACCCAGTACTTC.